This T cell receptor beta chain was captured by sequencing in a study of regulatory T cells in long-lasting Graves disease (dated by TCRdb to the early 2020s). Notes on the research overall: Newly diagnosed Graves' disease patients had taken antithyroid drugs for less than 3 months. Patients with persistent Graves' disease were compared with patients with newly diagnosed Graves' disease using TCR sequencing and RNA sequencing of peripheral blood. The study took place in China and was registered as a clinical trial. A total of 35 or so samples were covered by TCR sequencing, comprising some 13 persistent and roughly 20 newly diagnosed Graves' disease patients.

In the paper's terms, the time point label means: newly diagnosed GD, antithyroid drugs for less than 3 months. For both TCR sequencing and RNA sequencing, RNA was extracted from PBMCs in TRIzol. The diagnosis of Graves' disease was made according to American Thyroid Association guidelines. Patients were recruited from an endocrinology department in Xi'an, China. Each patient gave approximately 9.7 milliliters of peripheral blood, collected in an EDTA anticoagulant tube. Ficoll Paque Plus density gradient separation was used to isolate PBMCs, and no further T cell sorting was done. An Agilent 2100 Bioanalyzer and agarose gel were used to check RNA quality, while a NanoDrop 2000 measured RNA concentration. The full study reports these points: Because the primary lesion, thyroid tissue, could not be accessed, the study looked at peripheral blood alone. Sequencing and analysis were restricted to the TCR beta chain. TRBV28, TRBJ1-2 and TRBJ2-5 were preferentially used in persistent disease, while TRBV20-1 and TRBJ2-1 were favored in newly diagnosed disease. Persistent patients shared more public clonotypes among themselves (around 2,800) than newly diagnosed patients did (about 1,000). As a limitation, the authors acknowledged that the small sample size may reduce accuracy. Lower TCR Shannon entropy and fewer highly expanded clones were observed in persistent Graves' disease patients than in newly diagnosed patients, which suggested clonal expansion.

At the junction V is shortened by 4 bases and J by 5 bases; bases outside the gene matches: 4. The CDR3 has 13 amino acids, counting the end cysteine and phenylalanine. Only the CDR3 portion is preserved as DNA: 39 bases, with reading frame beginning at the first base. In the germline V gene, CDR1 corresponds to SGHRS and CDR2 to YFSETQ. There are many counts of this clonotype. Its antigen remains undetermined. Per-base qualities were not stored, and no clone one base away is much larger. Library prep was done by multiplex PCR. Sequenced on an Illumina HiSeq 4000. CDR3 regions were amplified by Arm-PCR with iRepertoire HTBI primers to construct TCR beta libraries. Before sequencing, the PCR products underwent gel purification. Processing in the source paper ran as follows. Gene usage analysis of CDR3 amino acid clonotypes relied on the 55 to 80 TRBV and around 13 TRBJ segments identified across samples. COPE and FqMerger were used to merge the filtered high-quality paired reads into contigs. BLAST was used to align contigs to IMGT TRBV, TRBD and TRBJ reference genes, with CDR3 defined following IMGT. Clonotypes above 0.1% frequency were classified as highly expanded clones. Shannon entropy was used to measure repertoire diversity, and the Gini coefficient was used to measure V-J evenness. A clonotype found in more than one individual was treated as public. Through fastp at Q25 and MiXCR, TCRdb rebuilt clones from the public reads, retaining in-frame beta chains. Rows with a matching CDR3 protein are joined into one entry that keeps the most common DNA and genes. The V and J calls follow TCRdb's processing rather than the paper's. The sample has 550,000 to 600,000 distinct CDR3 sequences on record, about 16% of them singletons. Approximately 12% of the sample is taken by the ten largest.

This same sample was also taken into another study, of T cells in Graves' hyperthyroidism and ophthalmopathy. Looking at the second paper: Stable Graves' hyperthyroidism was defined as no progression to ophthalmopathy during 18 months of follow-up. The hyperthyroidism patients were between 18 and 65 years old and newly diagnosed, with a disease duration of less than 2 months. Patients with uncontrolled infections, other autoimmune diseases, pregnancy or lactation were excluded. Clinical symptoms, serum thyroxine and TRAb, thyroid ultrasound, and orbital computed tomography formed the basis for the diagnoses. A first-round RT-PCR of the TCR CDR3 used the HTBI primer set with the Qiagen OneStep RT-PCR kit. Blood samples also contained most of the expanded thyroid clonotypes (frequency above 0.001), which suggests that blood repertoires may reflect thyroid immune responses. In cross-validation, a model built on a 13 V-J signature told ophthalmopathy apart from stable hyperthyroidism with approximately 90% sensitivity and around 84% specificity, and in testing the same model reached 80%/75%. In validation, the model predicted progression to ophthalmopathy with around 71% sensitivity and over 72% specificity, a median of about 6.7 months before onset. TCR V-J signatures able to tell the groups apart were searched for in a discovery cohort of approximately 95 patients, of whom more than 40 had Graves' ophthalmopathy and around 58 had stable Graves' hyperthyroidism. An independent validation cohort of around 20 hyperthyroidism patients and 17 patients who later progressed to ophthalmopathy tested prospective prediction of ophthalmopathy. The roughly 99 discovery patients were divided at random into training and test sets in a 7:3 ratio. The study also compared thyroid tissue and blood T-cell repertoires from five or six Graves' hyperthyroidism patients. After blood sampling, hyperthyroidism patients were treated with methimazole at a starting dose of 30 mg daily, and ophthalmopathy patients were treated with high-dose intravenous methylprednisolone. Libraries were constructed in a second round of multiplex PCR, after which size selection and purification were performed. The libraries were sequenced on an Illumina HiSeq2000 using paired-end 100 bp reads. SOAPnuke was used to process the raw data, throwing out any read that contained adapters or uncalled bases, had a mean Phred below 15, or lacked an exact constant-primer or identifier match. High-quality paired reads were merged using COPE v1.2.5, and each unique nucleotide sequence was defined as a clonotype. Clonotypes were aligned to IMGT TRBV, TRBD and TRBJ reference segments using MiTCR v1.1. The analysis included only V-J combinations with a frequency above 0.0001, which together covered about 99% of the repertoires. A TCS score was defined as the ratio of F50 (clonal expansion) to E x V (chaos), with BLOSUM62-based TCRdist applied between CDR3 peptides within each V-J. Welch's t-statistics and random forest reduced 450 to 600 V-J features to about 12, which were used in a naive Bayes classifier (R e1071). Sample size was not statistically predetermined, and blinding of investigators to group allocation was not performed. According to the paper, TCR Vbeta CDR3 sequencing was carried out on more than 120 peripheral blood samples, which came from fewer than 50 ophthalmopathy, under 85 hyperthyroidism and 17 progressor patients.

The sequences come from peripheral blood mononuclear cells (PBMCs), collected at new diagnosis, from a patient treated with antithyroid drugs. The chain is made from TRBV5-1 and TRBJ1-1; 8 nucleotides in the junction match TRBD1. The TCR sequence derives from a man between 18 and 29 years old with Graves disease. Donor details come from another sample of the same person, matched by shared clones. Here the CDR3 is given as CASSRTGWTEAFF. The nucleotide sequence is given as TGCGCCAGCAGCCGGACAGGGTGGACTGAAGCTTTCTTT.